This T cell receptor beta chain emerged from a study of T-cell reconstitution after alpha-beta-depleted transplantation in children. Study-wide points: Counts and diversity of T cells one year after transplant came mostly from newly produced T cells.

A library of TCRbeta sequences, prepared with unique molecular identifiers, was generated. TCRdb fed the PCR reads into MiXCR, producing one record per CDR3 protein. The sample includes about 420,000 distinct CDR3 sequences, under 20% of them seen just once. The CDR3 runs 16 residues. The V segment lost 0 bases and the J segment 6 bases; nucleotides outside the gene matches: 6. Germline CDR1 reads WNHNN; CDR2 reads SYGVQD (reference sequence). On this clonotype: Its matching antigen is unknown.

The source material was PBMCs, mostly from graft donor cells, sampled 360 days after TCRalphabeta/CD19-depleted stem cell transplant. The TCR originated in a boy younger than two who had a stem cell transplant for Wiskott-Aldrich syndrome, so the T cells may come from the graft donor. The chain employs TRBV10-1 and TRBJ2-3; 10 nucleotides align to TRBD2. CDR3 in amino acids: CASSESSSGGKDTQYF. CDR3 nucleotides: TGCGCCAGCAGTGAGTCGTCTAGCGGGGGAAAGGATACGCAGTATTTT.